This T cell receptor (beta chain) appears in the sequencing data of a study of shared clonotypes between healthy human individuals. Study in general: Aged 18 to 49, the donors were a couple of women and three men.

Study-wide findings and caveats: Sequencing depth was a factor that was expected to affect clonotype sharing among donors. Estimated richness values were generally larger in naive subsets than in memory subsets.

The investigators split CD4+ cells into a CD45RA+ naive subset and a CD45RA-negative memory subset. The ends were cut back, 4 bases at V and 0 bases at J, with 16 bases in the middle. The CDR3 has 17 amino acids. Germline CDR1 reads MDHEN; CDR2 reads SYDVKM. The data were produced by immunoSEQ multiplex PCR, yet TCRdb's version contains in-frame clones alone and is incomplete. The table includes some 2,400,000 clones, 95% detected once. Regarding this clone: Antigen specificity is unknown.

V usage is TRBV28 and J usage is TRBJ1-5; D unresolved. Input material: naive CD4+ T cells sorted from blood. The subset denotes: CD45RA+ positively selected. The TCR comes from a man aged 18 to 29 in good health. CDR3 sequence (DNA): TGTGCCAGCAGTTCCTCCCCCCGGACCCTTAGCAATCAGCCCCAGCATTTT. Protein: CASSSSPRTLSNQPQHF.